The sample holds a few counts of the clone carrying this T cell receptor (beta chain). Antigen specificity is unknown. Each donor (without exception) was a healthy Caucasian. A template switching step contributed a universal primer site, while unique molecular identifiers were present in the cDNA. TCRdb reprocessed the 5' RACE reads via MiXCR and lists one record per CDR3 protein. The repertoire consists of around 240,000 distinct CDR3 sequences, with 5.5% to 7% occurring once and the leading ten covering 3.5% to 4%. The data were obtained in a study of identical twins. Notes on the study in general: One should note that invariant MAIT and iNKT cells could partly confound zero-insertion analyses.

The junction had 3 bases not matched to a gene; V was cut back by 0 bases and J by 0 bases. The CDR3 length is 16 residues. From germline, CDR1 is SEHNR and CDR2 FQNEAQ (reference sequence). The sample was also linked to a second study, of yellow fever vaccine responses in identical twins. That work contributes: Vaccine-induced T cell responses in twins were reportedly observed to appear partly convergent, partly personalized.

The sequenced sample consisted of memory (CD45RO+) T cells sorted from blood. The chain employs TRBV7-9 and TRBJ2-3; 7 positions agree with TRBD2. This sequence originates from a woman aged 18-30 years in good health. The CDR3 sequence is CASSLAGSGSTDTQYF. CDR3 DNA sequence: TGTGCCAGCAGCTTAGCCGGTAGCGGGAGCACAGATACGCAGTATTTT. The variable domain in full, with the rest retrieved from reference TRBV7-9 and TRBJ2-3, is DTGVSQNPRHKITKRGQNVTFRCDPISEHNRLYWYRQTLGQGPEFLTYFQNEAQLEKSRLLSDRFSAERPKGSFSTLEIQRTEQGDSAMYLCASSLAGSGSTDTQYFGPGTRLTVL.